One sample yielded the 24 T cell receptor beta chains listed below, sequenced in a study of PD-1 blockade in classical Hodgkin lymphoma. Profiling relied on immunoSEQ multiplex PCR, and the TCRdb table lists in-frame clones only, not all of them. In the table there are about 20,000 clones, 60% to 80% of which are singletons. Time point noted: cycle 4 day 1 (C4D1), after less than 7 weeks of nivolumab. After autologous stem cell transplantation all patients relapsed, and prior brentuximab vedotin exposure differed between cohorts. The sample in question was peripheral blood mononuclear cells (PBMCs), obtained before the fourth cycle of nivolumab. The receptors shown here come from a human donor with classical Hodgkin lymphoma.

This clone showed up just once. The chain recombines TRBV10-3 with TRBJ2-5; D possibly uses TRBD1 or TRBD2 (5 bases each). The DNA end favors TRBJ2-7, so the J call may be wrong. CDR3 length equals 13 residues. The germline V gene encodes CDR1 ENHRY and CDR2 SYGVKD. CDR3 residues: CASLPGDGYEQYF. CDR3 nucleotides: TGTGCCAGCCTTCCCGGGGACGGGTACGAGCAGTACTTC.

The chain combines TRBV19 with TRBJ2-7; D gene ambiguous. This CDR3 has 14 residues. Trimming removed 6 bases at V and 3 bases at J, with 15 bases between. Germline V gene lookup returns CDR1 LNHDA and CDR2 SQIVND (reference sequence). CDR3 in amino acids: CASSPSAPLYEQYF. The CDR3 bases are TGTGCCAGTAGCCCTTCGGCCCCCCTCTACGAGCAGTACTTC.

The rearrangement joins TRBV19 to TRBJ2-7; a possible D gene is TRBD2 (5 bases). The CDR3 has 13 amino acids. Germline V gene data show CDR1 as LNHDA and CDR2 as SQIVND (reference sequence). Trimming left V 1 base short and J 3 bases short, with 7 bases between. DNA for the CDR3: TGTGCCAGTAGTATAGCCCGGGACTACGAGCAGTACTTC. This gives the protein CASSIARDYEQYF. The full variable domain, with the rest looked up from reference TRBV19 and TRBJ2-7, is DGGITQSPKYLFRKEGQNVTLSCEQNLNHDAMYWYRQDPGQGLRLIYYSQIVNDFQKGDIAEGYSVSREKKESFPLTVTSAQKNPTAFYLCASSIARDYEQYFGPGTRLTVT.

The chain combines TRBV7-2 with TRBJ2-7; a weak D match, TRBD2 (5 bases). This CDR3 is 15 amino acids long. CDR1 SGHTA and CDR2 FQGNSA come from the germline V gene. V lost 1 base, J lost 3 bases, and 13 bases lay in between. CDR3 in amino acids: CASSLGGAAGYEQYF. The CDR3 nucleotides read TGTGCCAGCAGCTTAGGAGGTGCGGCGGGCTACGAGCAGTACTTC. Filled out from reference TRBV7-2 and TRBJ2-7, the complete variable domain reads GAGVSQSPSNKVTEKGKDVELRCDPISGHTALYWYRQSLGQGLEFLIYFQGNSAPDKSGLPSDRFSAERTGGSVSTLTIQRTQQEDSAVYLCASSLGGAAGYEQYFGPGTRLTVT.

This rearrangement joins TRBV7-8 to TRBJ2-5; 9 bases map to TRBD2. The ends lost 6 bases at V and 5 bases at J; junction bases unmatched: 10. The CDR3 loop spans 15 amino acids. The V gene's germline CDR1 is SGHVS and CDR2 FQNEAQ. The DNA of the CDR3 is TGTGCCAGCAGTCCAGCCGGGGGACTAGCTGAGACCCAGTACTTC. The encoded protein is CASSPAGGLAETQYF.

This clone was recorded only once. The chain has TRBV27 and TRBJ1-1; D is uncertain. The CDR3 is made up of 8 amino acids. In germline, CDR1 is MNHEY, CDR2 SMNVEV (reference sequence). CDR3 loop: CVDTEAFF. As DNA, the CDR3 is TGTGTTGACACTGAAGCTTTCTTT.

The rearrangement uses TRBV7-2 and TRBJ2-3; D perhaps matches TRBD2 (5 bases). This CDR3 region has 14 residues. Germline V CDR1 and CDR2: SGHTA, FQGNSA. The V gene lost 3 bases and the J gene lost 6 bases, with 13 bases spanning the gap. The DNA for the CDR3 is TGTGCCAGCAGCTTCGGGATCGCCCAGGATACGCAGTATTTT. Protein sequence: CASSFGIAQDTQYF.

The chain has TRBV5-4 and TRBJ2-1, with 10 bases identical to TRBD2. The length of the CDR3 is 16 residues. Germline values: CDR1 SGHNT, CDR2 YYREEE (reference sequence). V shed 0 bases and J 6 bases; nucleotides not matched to a gene: 6. In DNA, the CDR3 is TGTGCCAGCAGCTTGGGAACTAGCGGGGTGCTCAATGAGCAGTTCTTC. Translation gives CASSLGTSGVLNEQFF.

The CDR3 region is CASSLAWGGYEQYF. The CDR3 bases are TGTGCCAGCAGCCTAGCGTGGGGGGGCTACGAGCAGTACTTC. The genes are TRBV6-5 and TRBJ2-7; 7 positions agree with TRBD2. There are 14 residues in the CDR3. With 6 bases clipped from V and 3 bases from J, the junction kept 8 bases outside the gene matches. CDR1 MNHEY and CDR2 SVGAGI come from the germline V gene.

The V and J genes are TRBV15 and TRBJ1-4, with D maybe TRBD1 (5 bases). This CDR3 comprises 17 residues. V was cut by 0 bases and J by 6 bases, with 17 bases left in between. Germline V CDR1 and CDR2: LNHNV, YYDKDF (reference sequence). In nucleotides, the CDR3 is TGTGCCACCAGCAGAGATGGGGGGATTAGGGGCGATGAAAAACTGTTTTTT. Protein: CATSRDGGIRGDEKLFF.

The CDR3 spells CASSQAWGGYNEQFF. CDR3 DNA sequence: TGCGCCAGCAGCCAAGCCTGGGGTGGGTACAATGAGCAGTTCTTC. The V call is TRBV4-1, the J call TRBJ2-1; D remains ambiguous. CDR3 length: 15 residues. Germline CDR1 MGHRA, CDR2 YSYEKL. The ends were cut back, 1 base at V and 4 bases at J, with 11 bases in the middle.

A single count supports this clone. The gene calls are TRBV27 and TRBJ1-1; tentatively, D is TRBD1 (5 bases). The CDR3 has 16 amino acids. V was pared by 2 bases and J by 0 bases, with 13 bases between. Germline CDR1 and CDR2: MNHEY and SMNVEV (reference sequence). The CDR3 DNA is TGTGCCAGCAGTTTAATAGCAGGGAGGATGAACACTGAAGCTTTCTTT. This codes for CASSLIAGRMNTEAFF.

The rearrangement uses TRBV4-1 and TRBJ2-3; D gene uncertain. Trimming took 4 bases from V and 5 from J, leaving 7 bases between them. This CDR3 spans 12 amino acids. Looked up from germline, CDR1 is MGHRA and CDR2 is YSYEKL. CDR3 residues: CASSREGDTQYF. The CDR3, as DNA: TGCGCCAGCAGCCGAGAAGGAGATACGCAGTATTTT.

The genes are TRBV27 and TRBJ2-7, with 7 bases aligning to TRBD1. The germline gives CDR1 MNHEY, CDR2 SMNVEV (reference sequence). Trimming removed 3 bases from V and 5 bases from J; junction bases left unmatched: 10. The CDR3 runs 15 residues. CDR3 protein: CASSLLGTEGDEQYF. The CDR3, as DNA: TGTGCCAGCAGTTTGCTCGGGACAGAGGGGGACGAGCAGTACTTC.

The genes are TRBV5-1 and TRBJ2-2; D is unclear. In germline, CDR1 is SGHRS, CDR2 YFSETQ. Trimming took off 0 bases at V and 3 bases at J, with 6 bases between the two ends. This CDR3 contains 14 residues. The CDR3 DNA follows: TGCGCCAGCAGCTTGGAAGGATACACCGGGGAGCTGTTTTTT. Its translation is CASSLEGYTGELFF.

This clone was recorded a few times. The V and J genes are TRBV2 and TRBJ1-2; 9 positions agree with TRBD1. Trimming cost V 7 bases and J 0 bases; bases outside gene matches: 9. This CDR3 is built from 16 residues. CDR1 is SNHLY, CDR2 FYNNEI, per germline. This chain's CDR3 is CASTRDRAQSNYGYTF. For the CDR3, the DNA is TGTGCCAGCACCCGGGACAGGGCTCAATCTAACTATGGCTACACCTTC.

The rearrangement uses TRBV11-2 and TRBJ1-1, with 8 bases that match TRBD1. The CDR3 is 15 residues long. The V gene's germline CDR1 is SGHAT and CDR2 FQNNGV. V shed 5 bases and J 5 bases; nucleotides not matched to a gene: 10. The CDR3 protein is CASSLRTGMGTEAFF. The CDR3 DNA follows: TGTGCCAGCAGCCTCCGGACAGGGATGGGGACTGAAGCTTTCTTT.

The chain recombines TRBV30 with TRBJ1-5; 11 bases agree with TRBD1. Germline loops: CDR1 GTSNPN, CDR2 SVGIG (reference sequence). The V and J ends lost 2 bases and 6 bases, in that order; junction bases with no gene match: 12. This CDR3 is built from 17 residues. Written as DNA, the CDR3 is TGTGCCTGGAGTCAAAAACCGGGACAGGGGGATGGTCAGCCCCAGCATTTT. Amino acid sequence: CAWSQKPGQGDGQPQHF.

Sample share makes this clone medium-sized. V and J are TRBV7-9 and TRBJ2-5; 12 bases align to TRBD2. V lost 5 bases to trimming and J lost 1 base; unmatched junction nucleotides: 5. Germline V gene sequence: CDR1 SEHNR, CDR2 FQNEAQ (reference sequence). The CDR3 has 16 residues. The CDR3 coding sequence is TGTGCCAGCAGCCCCCGACTAGCGGGGGCCCAAGAGACCCAGTACTTC. Amino acid sequence: CASSPRLAGAQETQYF.

This rearrangement joins TRBV30 to TRBJ1-2; D may be TRBD1 (5 bases). CDR1 GTSNPN and CDR2 SVGIG come from the germline V gene (reference sequence). The germline V and J ends were trimmed by 0 bases and 9 bases, with 14 bases remaining between them. CDR3 length: 13 amino acids. CDR3 sequence reads: CAWSVQPGLSYTF. In nucleotides, the CDR3 is TGTGCCTGGAGTGTACAGCCGGGGCTGAGCTACACCTTC.

The J gene is TRBJ1-4, the V gene TRBV5-4; tentative D call: TRBD1 (5 bases). The CDR3 is 15 amino acids. Germline V gene sequence: CDR1 SGHNT, CDR2 YYREEE (reference sequence). Trimming left V 4 bases short and J 4 bases short, with 14 bases between. The CDR3 DNA sequence: TGTGCCAGCAGCGGGGAAAAGGGGAATAATGAAAAACTGTTTTTT. It specifies CASSGEKGNNEKLFF. Full variable domain (remainder filled in from reference TRBV5-4 and TRBJ1-4): ETGVTQSPTHLIKTRGQQVTLRCSSQSGHNTVSWYQQALGQGPQFIFQYYREEENGRGNFPPRFSGLQFPNYSSELNVNALELDDSALYLCASSGEKGNNEKLFFGSGTQLSVL.

Comment on this clone: At the DNA level, this CDR3 is encoded by other sequences in the same sample as well. The V gene is TRBV5-1, the J gene TRBJ2-5, with D possibly TRBD2 on 6 matching bases. The germline V gene encodes CDR1 SGHRS and CDR2 YFSETQ. This CDR3 is built from 14 residues. Trimming left V 4 bases short and J 2 bases short, with 12 bases between. The CDR3: CASSLAGTQETQYF. CDR3 nucleotides: TGCGCCAGCAGCCTTGCGGGGACTCAAGAGACCCAGTACTTC.

The rearrangement uses TRBV5-1 and TRBJ1-3, with 11 nucleotides matching TRBD1. The CDR3 sequence is 16 residues long. V lost 3 bases, J lost 7 bases, and 9 bases stayed unmatched. Germline V gene lookup returns CDR1 SGHRS and CDR2 YFSETQ. DNA for the CDR3: TGCGCCAGCAGCTCCGACGGACAGGGGGCGCGGAACACCATATATTTT. Translating it yields CASSSDGQGARNTIYF. Combining the CDR3 with reference TRBV5-1 and TRBJ1-3 gives the whole variable domain KAGVTQTPRYLIKTRGQQVTLSCSPISGHRSVSWYQQTPGQGLQFLFEYFSETQRNKGNFPGRFSGRQFSNSRSEMNVSTLELGDSALYLCASSSDGQGARNTIYFGEGSWLTVV.

This clone was observed a single time. The chain is built from TRBV18 and TRBJ1-1; TRBD1 aligns across 9 bases. Trimming took 2 bases from V and 6 from J; bases not matched to a gene: 4. The germline V gene encodes CDR1 KGHSH and CDR2 LQKENI. CDR3 length equals 14 residues. This CDR3 is CASSPRTGEAEAFF. CDR3 sequence (DNA): TGTGCCAGCTCACCAAGGACAGGGGAGGCTGAAGCTTTCTTT.